The clone carrying this TCR beta chain was counted between two and nine times. The antigen is unknown. It was with 60 Vbeta and 13 Jbeta primers that the PCR ran. Profiling relied on immunoSEQ multiplex PCR, and the TCRdb table lists in-frame clones only, not all of them. The sample includes some 170,000 clones, about 81% seen only once; the top ten take approximately 1.5%. The germline V gene has CDR1 SGHRS and CDR2 YFSETQ. Trimming took 0 bases from V and 1 from J, leaving 10 bases between them. This CDR3 has 16 amino acids. This entry is derived from a study of cytomegalovirus exposure and HLA in healthy donors. Study-wide points: Overall, approximately 150 TCR beta chains were annotated as cytomegalovirus-associated. Most sequenced TCRs were rare (though some public TCRs occurred in many donors). What TCR beta sequences reportedly achieved was accurate prediction of HLA-A and HLA-B alleles in most subjects. Later analysis identified a missense DCLRE1C variant that was linked to TCR beta V- and J-gene trimming.

The J gene is TRBJ2-2, the V gene TRBV5-1; weak D call: TRBD2 (6 bases). This TCR was sampled from a girl aged 5-17 years in good health and CMV-seropositive. Source material: PBMCs. The CDR3 sequence is CASSLGGGQNTGELFF. CDR3 DNA: TGCGCCAGCAGCTTGGGTGGAGGGCAGAACACCGGGGAGCTGTTTTTT.